The next 2 T cell receptor beta chains were all read from a single sample in a study of blood T cell repertoires in COVID-19. The protocol was immunoSEQ multiplex PCR, while the TCRdb copy is restricted to in-frame clones and leaves out a portion. The sample yields roughly 68,000 clones, 84% seen once. Sequences were obtained from peripheral blood. The receptor set was obtained from a man aged 45-65 years with active COVID-19.

This clone was recorded once. The chain recombines TRBV11-2 with TRBJ2-3; 8 nucleotides line up with TRBD2. V shed 4 bases and J 0 bases; nucleotides not matched to a gene: 6. This CDR3 comprises 16 residues. Germline-derived CDR1 and CDR2 are SGHAT and FQNNGV. The CDR3 spells CASSWESGGSTDTQYF. The CDR3 DNA is TGTGCCAGCAGCTGGGAGAGCGGGGGAAGCACAGATACGCAGTATTTT.

This clone was seen many times. The CDR3 DNA reads TGTGCCAGTACCCCGGGACAGGGTAGTTCACCCCTCCACTTT. Its protein product is CASTPGQGSSPLHF. This chain links TRBV19 with TRBJ1-6, with TRBD1 matching over 9 bases. CDR1 and CDR2 (germline): LNHDA, SQIVND (reference sequence). The length of the CDR3 is 14 residues. Trimming took 7 bases from V and 9 from J; bases not matched to a gene: 7.